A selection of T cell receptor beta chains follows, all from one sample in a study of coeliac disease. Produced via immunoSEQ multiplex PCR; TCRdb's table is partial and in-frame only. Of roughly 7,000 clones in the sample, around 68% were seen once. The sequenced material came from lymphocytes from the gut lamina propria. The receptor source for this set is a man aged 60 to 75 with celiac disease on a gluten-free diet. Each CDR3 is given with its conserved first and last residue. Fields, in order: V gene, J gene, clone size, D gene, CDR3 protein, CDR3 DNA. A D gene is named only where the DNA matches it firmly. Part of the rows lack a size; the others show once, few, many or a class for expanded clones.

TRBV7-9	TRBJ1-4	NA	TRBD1	CASSLGQSPNEKLFF	TGTGCCAGCAGCCTGGGACAGAGCCCAAATGAAAAACTGTTTTTT
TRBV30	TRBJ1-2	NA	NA	CAWTRGTSDYGYTF	TGTGCCTGGACCCGGGGGACGAGTGATTATGGCTACACCTTC
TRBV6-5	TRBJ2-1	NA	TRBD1	CASSPGTGRNEQFF	TGTGCCAGCAGTCCCGGGACAGGGAGGAATGAGCAGTTCTTC
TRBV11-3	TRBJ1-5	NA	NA	CASSLRGQPQHF	TGTGCCAGCAGCCTCAGGGGTCAGCCCCAGCATTTT
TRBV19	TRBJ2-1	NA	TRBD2	CASSPRTSGGLHEQFF	TGTGCCAGTAGTCCCCGGACTAGCGGGGGGCTGCATGAGCAGTTCTTC
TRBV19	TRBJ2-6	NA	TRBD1	CASSIQPGTGGSGANVLTF	TGTGCCAGTAGTATACAGCCCGGGACAGGGGGTTCTGGGGCCAACGTCCTGACTTTC
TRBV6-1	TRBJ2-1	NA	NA	CASSDRQTYNEQFF	TGTGCCAGCAGTGACCGCCAGACCTACAATGAGCAGTTCTTC
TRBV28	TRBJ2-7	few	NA	CASSLTRGEEYF	TGTGCCAGCAGTTTAACCCGAGGGGAGGAGTACTTC
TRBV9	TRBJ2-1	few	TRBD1	CASSSRDRTYNEQFF	TGTGCCAGCAGCTCTCGGGACAGGACCTACAATGAGCAGTTCTTC
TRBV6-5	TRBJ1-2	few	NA	CASSGRAYRGYTF	TGTGCCAGCAGCGGCAGGGCATATCGAGGCTACACCTTC
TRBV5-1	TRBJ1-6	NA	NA	CASSLEQAYGSPLHF	TGCGCCAGCAGCTTGGAACAGGCCTACGGTTCACCCCTCCACTTT
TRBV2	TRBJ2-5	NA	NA	CASSEGALEETQYF	TGTGCCAGCAGTGAAGGGGCTCTCGAAGAGACCCAGTACTTC
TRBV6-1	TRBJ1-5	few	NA	CASSEYQGPQPQHF	TGTGCCAGCAGTGAATATCAGGGTCCGCAGCCCCAGCATTTT
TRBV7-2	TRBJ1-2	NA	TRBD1	CASSHGQGENYGYTF	TGTGCCAGCAGCCACGGACAGGGGGAGAACTATGGCTACACCTTC
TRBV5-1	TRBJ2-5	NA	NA	CASSQWSGVVETQYF	TGCGCCAGCAGCCAATGGTCAGGGGTAGTTGAGACCCAGTACTTC
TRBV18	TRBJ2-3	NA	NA	CASSPVNRPTDTQYF	TGTGCCAGCTCACCAGTGAACAGGCCAACAGATACGCAGTATTTT
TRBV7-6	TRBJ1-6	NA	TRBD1	CASSLQGQGANSPLHF	TGTGCCAGCAGCTTACAGGGACAGGGGGCAAATTCACCCCTCCACTTT
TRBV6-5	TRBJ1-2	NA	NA	CASSYGSSYGYTF	TGTGCCAGCAGTTACGGGAGTTCCTATGGCTACACCTTC
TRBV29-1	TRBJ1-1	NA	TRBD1	CSVVDRRGTEAFF	TGCAGCGTTGTGGACAGGCGAGGAACTGAAGCTTTCTTT
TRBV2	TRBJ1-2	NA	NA	CASSEVRENTF	TGTGCCAGCAGTGAGGTGCGGGAGAACACCTTC
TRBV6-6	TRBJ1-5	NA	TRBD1	CASSSGGEQPQHF	TGTGCCAGCAGTTCAGGGGGTGAGCAGCCCCAGCATTTT
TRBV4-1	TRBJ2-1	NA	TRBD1	CASSQAGTELNEQFF	TGCGCCAGCAGCCAAGCCGGGACAGAGCTCAATGAGCAGTTCTTC
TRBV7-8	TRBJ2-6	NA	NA	CASSPLAPQSRANVLTF	TGTGCCAGCAGCCCGTTAGCCCCACAAAGTCGGGCCAACGTCCTGACTTTC
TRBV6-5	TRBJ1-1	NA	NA	CASIHRDGTEAFF	TGTGCCAGCATCCACAGGGATGGCACTGAAGCTTTCTTT
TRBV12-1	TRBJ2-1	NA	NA	CASSPYLVCGRYNEQFF	TGTGCCAGCAGCCCATACCTCGTGTGCGGGCGCTACAATGAGCAGTTCTTC
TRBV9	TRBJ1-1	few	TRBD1	CASSEYRGKSTEAFF	TGTGCCAGCAGCGAGTACAGGGGTAAGAGCACTGAAGCTTTCTTT
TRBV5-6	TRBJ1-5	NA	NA	CASSLRQQSNQPQHF	TGTGCCAGCAGCTTGCGACAGCAGAGCAATCAGCCCCAGCATTTT
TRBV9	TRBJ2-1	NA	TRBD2	CASSASGGAGNEQFF	TGTGCCAGCAGCGCCTCGGGGGGGGCGGGCAATGAGCAGTTCTTC
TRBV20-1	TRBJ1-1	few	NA	CRMTGTEAFF	TGCAGGATGACAGGCACTGAAGCTTTCTTT
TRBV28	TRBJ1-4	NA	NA	CASSSWDLNEKLFF	TGTGCCAGCAGTTCCTGGGACTTAAATGAAAAACTGTTTTTT
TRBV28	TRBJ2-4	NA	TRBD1	CASSLTGGGGDIQYF	TGTGCCAGCAGTTTGACAGGGGGCGGGGGCGATATTCAGTACTTC
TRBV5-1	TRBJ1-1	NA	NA	CASSLQVANTEAFF	TGCGCCAGCAGCTTGCAGGTTGCGAACACTGAAGCTTTCTTT
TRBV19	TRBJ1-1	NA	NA	CASTQTPGAEAFF	TGTGCCAGTACCCAGACACCGGGGGCTGAAGCTTTCTTT
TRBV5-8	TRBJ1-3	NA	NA	CASSLGQVGNTIYF	TGTGCCAGCAGCTTAGGTCAGGTTGGAAACACCATATATTTT
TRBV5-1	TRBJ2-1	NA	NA	CASSTDAGSYNEQFF	TGCGCCAGCAGCACAGACGCGGGGAGCTACAATGAGCAGTTCTTC
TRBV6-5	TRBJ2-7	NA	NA	CASSYGQVNEQYF	TGTGCCAGCAGTTACGGGCAGGTTAACGAGCAGTACTTC
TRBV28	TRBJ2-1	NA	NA	CASSLRARSYNEQFF	TGTGCCAGCAGTTTAAGAGCCCGATCCTACAATGAGCAGTTCTTC
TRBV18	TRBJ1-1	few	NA	CASSLMGLGAFF	TGTGCCAGCTCACTAATGGGGCTAGGCGCTTTCTTT
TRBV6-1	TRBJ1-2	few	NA	CASSEVRQAGGYTF	TGTGCCAGCAGTGAAGTCCGGCAGGCGGGGGGCTACACCTTC
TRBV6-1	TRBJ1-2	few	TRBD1	CASLYREGGAYGYTF	TGTGCCAGCCTTTACCGGGAAGGGGGCGCGTATGGCTACACCTTC
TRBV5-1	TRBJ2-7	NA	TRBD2	CASSLWASGGREQYF	TGCGCCAGCAGCTTGTGGGCTAGCGGGGGCCGGGAGCAGTACTTC
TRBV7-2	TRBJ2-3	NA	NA	CASSLVAADTQYF	TGTGCCAGCAGCTTGGTAGCAGCAGATACGCAGTATTTT